One and the same sample provided the 32 T cell receptor beta chains below, sequenced in a study of CD8 T cells in Susac syndrome. Random hexamers were used to reverse transcribe an amount of roughly 0.5 to 1 ug RNA. TCRdb reprocessed the immunoSEQ multiplex PCR reads via MiXCR and lists one record per CDR3 protein. This sample has 170,000 or so distinct CDR3 sequences; over 85% occur once, and the top ten carry over 0.08%. The specimen was CD4+ T cells from PBMCs. These receptor sequences come from a human donor with multiple sclerosis.

V and J are TRBV10-3 and TRBJ2-3; D ambiguous. This CDR3 region has 11 residues. Per the germline V gene, CDR1 is ENHRY and CDR2 is SYGVKD. The V gene lost 2 bases and the J gene lost 3 bases, with 0 bases spanning the gap. CDR3 bases: TGTGCCATCAGTGAGACAGATACGCAGTATTTT. It codes for CAISETDTQYF.

The J gene is TRBJ2-1, the V gene TRBV20-1; D ambiguous. Germline V CDR1 and CDR2: DFQATT, SNEGSKA (reference sequence). Trimming shortened V by 2 bases and J by 3 bases, and 14 bases separated the two germline ends. The CDR3 is 15 amino acids. CDR3 in DNA: TGCAGTGCTAGAACGTGGAACTCAATCTACAATGAGCAGTTCTTC. As protein: CSARTWNSIYNEQFF.

The V and J genes are TRBV28 and TRBJ2-7; D unresolved. The CDR3 is made up of 14 amino acids. Germline values: CDR1 MDHEN, CDR2 SYDVKM. V lost 4 bases to trimming and J lost 4 bases, with 14 bases between them. In nucleotides, the CDR3 is TGTGCCAGCAGTTCCAGACGGGTGAAGTACGAGCAGTACTTC. This gives the protein CASSSRRVKYEQYF.

The rearrangement links TRBV29-1 to TRBJ1-2, with a tentative D call TRBD1 (5 bases). Germline V gene lookup returns CDR1 SQVTM and CDR2 ANQGSEA. This CDR3 is built from 13 residues. V was shortened by 1 base and J by 4 bases, with 10 bases between the two germline ends. This chain's CDR3 is CSVEGGTLYGYTF. The CDR3 nucleotides read TGCAGCGTTGAAGGTGGGACTCTCTATGGCTACACCTTC.

V usage is TRBV20-1 and J usage is TRBJ1-5, with D possibly matching TRBD1 (6 bases). This CDR3 has 14 amino acids. Germline CDR1 is DFQATT and CDR2 is SNEGSKA (reference sequence). Trimming stripped 6 bases from V and 5 bases from J, with 17 bases between. CDR3 nucleotides: TGCAGTGCCCACCCCGGACAGCCCTATCAGCCCCAGCATTTT. Protein sequence: CSAHPGQPYQPQHF.

The gene calls are TRBV5-1 and TRBJ2-5, with D tentatively TRBD2 (5 bases). Trimming stripped 1 base from V and 1 base from J, with 8 bases between. CDR3 length equals 14 residues. CDR1 is SGHRS, CDR2 YFSETQ, per germline. For the CDR3, the DNA is TGCGCCAGCAGCTTGTGGGGAGCCCAAGAGACCCAGTACTTC. Its protein is CASSLWGAQETQYF.

The rearrangement joins TRBV28 to TRBJ1-1; D perhaps matches TRBD1 (6 bases). This CDR3 contains 14 residues. Germline CDR1 and CDR2: MDHEN and SYDVKM. The V gene lost 2 bases and the J gene lost 2 bases, with 9 bases spanning the gap. The CDR3 is CASSLAGANTEAFF. The CDR3 nucleotides read TGTGCCAGCAGTTTAGCAGGGGCCAACACTGAAGCTTTCTTT.

This rearrangement joins TRBV7-9 to TRBJ2-5; 11 bases fit TRBD2. CDR1 is SEHNR, CDR2 FQNEAQ, per germline (reference sequence). This CDR3 is built from 16 residues. J was trimmed by 3 bases and V by 4 bases; bases with no gene match: 7. The chain's CDR3 is CASSSGATSGEETQYF. Written as DNA, the CDR3 is TGTGCCAGCAGCTCCGGCGCGACTAGCGGGGAAGAGACCCAGTACTTC.

This CDR3 is CASSSLRGRAQPQHF. In nucleotides, the CDR3 is TGTGCCAGCAGTTCCCTCAGGGGGCGTGCTCAGCCCCAGCATTTT. The chain joins TRBV12-3 or TRBV12-4 to TRBJ1-5; 8 nucleotides align to TRBD1. This CDR3 region has 15 residues. The trim removed 4 bases at V and 6 bases at J, leaving 8 bases unmatched.

J is TRBJ2-3 and V is TRBV12-3 or TRBV12-4, with D possibly being TRBD1 or TRBD2 (6 bases each). CDR3 size: 15 residues. V gave up 4 bases and J gave up 2 bases, with 13 bases separating them. The CDR3 bases are TGTGCCAGCAGTTACGGGGGCGCATCCACAGATACGCAGTATTTT. Its translation: CASSYGGASTDTQYF.

The V call is TRBV5-1, the J call TRBJ2-3; the match to TRBD2 covers 11 bases. The germline V gene has CDR1 SGHRS and CDR2 YFSETQ. The CDR3 contains 14 residues. The ends lost 4 bases at V and 4 bases at J; junction bases unmatched: 2. This CDR3 reads CASSMTSGADTQYF. The CDR3 region has the DNA TGCGCCAGCAGCATGACTAGCGGGGCAGATACGCAGTATTTT.

This clonotype was recorded a few times. The gene calls are TRBV2 and TRBJ2-5, with D maybe TRBD1 (5 bases). Germline V gives CDR1 SNHLY, CDR2 FYNNEI. CDR3 length: 13 amino acids. The V gene lost 4 bases and the J gene lost 2 bases, with 8 bases spanning the gap. CDR3 region: CASSVGAQETQYF. The CDR3 DNA reads as TGTGCCAGCAGTGTAGGGGCACAAGAGACCCAGTACTTC. Combining the CDR3 with reference TRBV2 and TRBJ2-5 gives the whole variable domain EPEVTQTPSHQVTQMGQEVILRCVPISNHLYFYWYRQILGQKVEFLVSFYNNEISEKSEIFDDQFSVERPDGSNFTLKIRSTKLEDSAMYFCASSVGAQETQYFGPGTRLLVL.

This chain uses TRBV5-1 with TRBJ2-3, with D hard to call. Looked up from germline, CDR1 is SGHRS and CDR2 is YFSETQ. This CDR3 is 13 amino acids long. The V end lost 4 bases, the J end lost 0 bases, and 6 bases lay between the germline ends. The CDR3 loop reads CASSTDSTDTQYF. For the CDR3, the DNA is TGCGCCAGCAGCACCGACAGCACAGATACGCAGTATTTT.

This chain connects TRBV3-1 to TRBJ2-1, with D unresolved. Germline lookup yields CDR1 LGHDT and CDR2 YNNKEL (reference sequence). V was shortened by 5 bases and J by 8 bases, with 16 bases between the two germline ends. This CDR3 is built from 14 residues. The CDR3 DNA reads TGTGCCAGCAGCAGAACACTTAATCAGGATGAGCAGTTCTTC. Encoded protein: CASSRTLNQDEQFF.

V is TRBV1 and J is TRBJ1-3. TRBV1 is classified as a pseudogene. CDR3 length equals 17 residues. CDR3 region: CTSSQGYRPFSGNTIYF. DNA for the CDR3: TGCACCAGCAGCCAAGGTTACAGACCCTTCTCTGGAAACACCATATATTTT.

V gene TRBV29-1 combines with J gene TRBJ1-1, with 8 bases matching TRBD1. Germline V gives CDR1 SQVTM, CDR2 ANQGSEA. The V gene end was trimmed by 3 bases and the J gene end by 5 bases; junction bases not matched to a gene: 11. The CDR3 loop spans 15 amino acids. The DNA for the CDR3 is TGCAGCGTTGAGGGGTTTCAGGGGGCGAGAACTGAAGCTTTCTTT. Its protein is CSVEGFQGARTEAFF. The variable domain in full, with the rest retrieved from reference TRBV29-1 and TRBJ1-1, is SAVISQKPSRDICQRGTSLTIQCQVDSQVTMMFWYRQQPGQSLTLIATANQGSEATYESGFVIDKFPISRPNLTFSTLTVSNMSPEDSSIYLCSVEGFQGARTEAFFGQGTRLTVV.

V and J are TRBV24-1 and TRBJ2-1; D possibly corresponds to TRBD1 (5 bases). CDR3 length equals 14 residues. Trimming stripped 3 bases from V and 8 bases from J, with 13 bases between. Looked up from germline, CDR1 is KGHDR and CDR2 is SFDVKD. The CDR3 sequence: CATSDVQGRDEQFF. Here the CDR3 DNA reads TGTGCCACCAGTGATGTCCAGGGTCGTGATGAGCAGTTCTTC.

CDR3 in DNA: TGTGCCAGCAGCATGACAGTTAGCTCCTATAATTCACCCCTCCACTTT. Protein product: CASSMTVSSYNSPLHF. The chain links TRBV7-9 to TRBJ1-6, with D perhaps matching TRBD1 (5 bases). CDR1 SEHNR and CDR2 FQNEAQ come from the germline V gene (reference sequence). The CDR3 is made up of 16 amino acids. V was trimmed by 5 bases and J by 0 bases, leaving 11 bases between them.

CDR3 nucleotides: TGTGCCAGCAGCACGACAGGGTATTCCTATGGCTACACCTTC. Translating it yields CASSTTGYSYGYTF. J is TRBJ1-2 and V is TRBV25-1; TRBD1 agrees at 7 bases. CDR3 length: 14 residues. The V gene end was trimmed by 6 bases and the J gene end by 4 bases; junction bases not matched to a gene: 8. Germline V gene data show CDR1 as MGHDK and CDR2 as SYGVNS.

The chain joins TRBV19 to TRBJ1-3; no clear D gene. V shed 8 bases and J shed 0 bases, with 8 bases lying between them. Germline values: CDR1 LNHDA, CDR2 SQIVND (reference sequence). The CDR3 runs 13 residues. The CDR3: CASSESSGNTIYF. The CDR3 DNA reads as TGTGCCAGTTCGGAGAGCTCTGGAAACACCATATATTTT.

J is TRBJ1-1 and V is TRBV27; possibly TRBD1 for D (6 bases). Germline CDR1 is MNHEY and CDR2 is SMNVEV (reference sequence). V shed 1 base and J shed 1 base, with 22 bases lying between them. The CDR3 sequence is 19 residues long. In DNA form, the CDR3 reads TGTGCCAGCAGTTTATTCTCCATTTTACAGGGAGGCGCGAACACTGAAGCTTTCTTT. Its translation is CASSLFSILQGGANTEAFF.

The genes are TRBV7-2 and TRBJ2-1; D unresolved. V dropped 2 bases and J dropped 4 bases, with 6 bases sitting between them. This CDR3 is 13 amino acids long. The germline V gene has CDR1 SGHTA and CDR2 FQGNSA. The CDR3 protein is CASSLIQYNEQFF. The CDR3 nucleotides are TGTGCCAGCAGCTTAATCCAGTACAATGAGCAGTTCTTC.

The J gene is TRBJ2-2, the V gene TRBV2, with D possibly TRBD2 on 5 matching bases. The CDR3 extends over 14 amino acids. V was clipped by 4 bases and J by 4 bases, with 10 bases between them. CDR1 and CDR2 from the germline V gene are SNHLY and FYNNEI. The CDR3 here is CASSVLAATGELFF. CDR3 DNA sequence: TGTGCCAGCAGTGTGCTAGCTGCCACCGGGGAGCTGTTTTTT.

This chain links TRBV30 with TRBJ2-3; TRBD2 aligns across 7 bases. The CDR3 length is 18 residues. CDR1 and CDR2 from the germline V gene are GTSNPN and SVGIG (reference sequence). The V and J ends lost 4 bases and 0 bases, in that order; junction bases with no gene match: 16. CDR3 sequence reads: CAWTPISGEFTSTDTQYF. The CDR3, as DNA: TGTGCCTGGACCCCAATCAGCGGGGAATTCACTAGCACAGATACGCAGTATTTT. Full variable domain (missing parts from reference TRBV30 and TRBJ2-3): SQTIHQWPATLVQPVGSPLSLECTVEGTSNPNLYWYRQAAGRGLQLLFYSVGIGQISSEVPQNLSASRPQDRQFILSSKKLLLSDSGFYLCAWTPISGEFTSTDTQYFGPGTRLTVL.

The chain has TRBV12-3 or TRBV12-4 and TRBJ2-7; D possibly uses TRBD1 or TRBD2 (5 bases each). Trimming stripped 6 bases from V and 3 bases from J, with 12 bases between. CDR3 length: 13 amino acids. CDR3 residues: CASRRGEGYEQYF. The CDR3 nucleotides are TGTGCCAGCAGAAGGGGAGAGGGCTACGAGCAGTACTTC.

Concerning this clonotype: It is likely a read error, because the conserved phenylalanine at the end of the CDR3 is missing. The chain combines TRBV2 with TRBJ1-1; a weak D match, TRBD1 (6 bases). V lost 11 bases and J lost 5, with 18 bases in between. The CDR3 sequence is 13 residues long. The germline V gene has CDR1 SNHLY and CDR2 FYNNEI. In nucleotides, the CDR3 is TGTGCCTGGAGGGGAGGGGGGTGGACTGAAGCTTTCTCT. Its translation is CAWRGGGWTEAFS.

V gene TRBV19 combines with J gene TRBJ1-5; 7 nucleotides align to TRBD1. The CDR3 loop spans 15 amino acids. The V gene end was trimmed by 9 bases and the J gene end by 9 bases; junction bases not matched to a gene: 17. The germline gives CDR1 LNHDA, CDR2 SQIVND (reference sequence). The CDR3 sequence: CASQPGQFSESPQHF. The CDR3 coding sequence is TGTGCCAGCCAGCCGGGACAGTTTTCGGAGTCGCCCCAGCATTTT.

This chain uses TRBV5-4 with TRBJ2-3; D possibly corresponds to TRBD1 (5 bases). The CDR3 consists of 14 residues. Trimming stripped 9 bases from V and 2 bases from J, with 16 bases between. Germline loops: CDR1 SGHNT, CDR2 YYREEE (reference sequence). The CDR3 nucleotides are TGTGCCATCCCCAGAGCAGGGAACACAGATACGCAGTATTTT. Protein: CAIPRAGNTDTQYF.

This clonotype was seen just once. This sequence joins TRBV10-3 and TRBJ1-2; unclear D gene. Trimming took 2 bases from V and 5 from J, leaving 6 bases between them. There are 12 residues in the CDR3. Per germline, CDR1 ENHRY and CDR2 SYGVKD. As DNA, the CDR3 is TGTGCCATCAGTGAGACAGCATATGGCTACACCTTC. Residues: CAISETAYGYTF.

The V and J genes are TRBV2 and TRBJ1-3, with D perhaps TRBD1 (5 bases). This CDR3 comprises 14 residues. V was trimmed by 3 bases and J by 8 bases, leaving 14 bases between them. Per germline, CDR1 SNHLY and CDR2 FYNNEI. CDR3 DNA sequence: TGTGCCAGCAGTGAGAGAAGAGGGGTCCACACCATATATTTT. Its translation is CASSERRGVHTIYF.

This chain links TRBV30 with TRBJ1-1; unclear D gene. CDR1 and CDR2 (germline): GTSNPN, SVGIG (reference sequence). This CDR3 has 12 residues. The germline V and J ends were trimmed by 3 bases and 0 bases, with 5 bases remaining between them. The CDR3 DNA reads as TGTGCCTGGAGAGCTGTGAACACTGAAGCTTTCTTT. Its protein is CAWRAVNTEAFF. Variable domain in full (rest from reference TRBV30 and TRBJ1-1): SQTIHQWPATLVQPVGSPLSLECTVEGTSNPNLYWYRQAAGRGLQLLFYSVGIGQISSEVPQNLSASRPQDRQFILSSKKLLLSDSGFYLCAWRAVNTEAFFGQGTRLTVV.

This chain joins TRBV30 and TRBJ1-1; D remains ambiguous. With 0 bases removed from V and 9 bases from J, the gap between germline ends came to 11 bases. CDR3 size: 12 residues. Per the germline V gene, CDR1 is GTSNPN and CDR2 is SVGIG (reference sequence). Here the CDR3 reads CAWSVGTGKAFF. Written as DNA, the CDR3 is TGTGCCTGGAGTGTAGGCACGGGGAAAGCTTTCTTT.